The 9 T cell receptor beta chains below were found in one sample sequenced in a study of T cell responses to AZD1222 COVID-19 vaccine. The protocol was immunoSEQ multiplex PCR, while the TCRdb copy is restricted to in-frame clones and leaves out a portion. The sample carries about 97,000 clones, approximately 86% recorded once. The sample here was peripheral blood, taken on day 0 of AZD1222 vaccination. The source is an adult in good health.

A few counts support this clone. The chain links TRBV16 to TRBJ1-5; D is unresolved. The V gene lost 7 bases and the J gene lost 8 bases, with 21 bases spanning the gap. The CDR3 runs to 15 residues. Germline V lookup: CDR1 KGHSY, CDR2 FQNENV. Here the CDR3 DNA reads TGTGCCAGCACCAATCGCGGTGAGGGTCGGGAGCCCCAGCATTTT. This sequence encodes CASTNRGEGREPQHF.

This sequence joins TRBV11-2 and TRBJ1-2; no firm D call. CDR1 is SGHAT and CDR2 is FQNNGV in the germline V gene. Between the trimmed V and J ends, which lost 1 base and 8 bases, there was a span of 14 bases. This CDR3 has 14 amino acids. DNA for the CDR3: TGTGCCAGCAGCTTAGGGGTCGGATCGTGGGGCTACACCTTC. This codes for CASSLGVGSWGYTF.

The chain has TRBV9 and TRBJ2-1; the D call may be TRBD1 or TRBD2 (5 bases each). V was trimmed by 0 bases and J by 3 bases, leaving 22 bases between them. The germline gives CDR1 SGDLS, CDR2 YYNGEE. CDR3 length: 19 amino acids. This CDR3 reads CASSVEAVGARGGYNEQFF. In DNA, the CDR3 is TGTGCCAGCAGCGTAGAAGCGGTCGGGGCGAGGGGTGGCTACAATGAGCAGTTCTTC.

This clone occurred once. The junction differs from germline at one of its ends, possibly a read error. The chain has TRBV6-5 and TRBJ1-2; D gene ambiguous. CDR3 length equals 14 residues. The germline CDR1 and CDR2 sequences are MNHEY and SVGAGI. CDR3 residues: CASSYSAINYGYTF. The CDR3 DNA sequence: TGTGCCAGCAGCTACTCGGCGATTAACTATGGCTACACCTTC.

The chain recombines TRBV9 with TRBJ1-1, with 7 positions matching TRBD1. The CDR3 is made up of 16 amino acids. V dropped 2 bases and J dropped 0; count of bases not matched to a gene: 7. Germline assignment: CDR1 SGDLS and CDR2 YYNGEE. This chain's CDR3 is CASSVGTGVVNTEAFF. For the CDR3, the DNA is TGTGCCAGCAGCGTTGGTACAGGGGTTGTGAACACTGAAGCTTTCTTT.

This rearrangement joins TRBV6-4 to TRBJ1-1; D gene unclear. Germline assignment: CDR1 MRHNA and CDR2 SNTAGT. The CDR3 length is 14 residues. The V end was cut by 0 bases, the J end by 1 base, with 6 bases between. CDR3 DNA sequence: TGTGCCAGCAGTGACTCGAATAGGAACACTGAAGCTTTCTTT. Amino acid sequence: CASSDSNRNTEAFF.

The chain carries TRBV7-8 and TRBJ2-1; 10 bases agree with TRBD1. The V gene end was trimmed by 6 bases and the J gene end by 3 bases; junction bases not matched to a gene: 8. The CDR3 loop spans 16 amino acids. Germline-derived CDR1 and CDR2 are SGHVS and FQNEAQ. The CDR3 reads CASSPGQGMIYNEQFF. The CDR3 nucleotides read TGTGCCAGCAGTCCGGGACAGGGGATGATCTACAATGAGCAGTTCTTC.

The chain joins TRBV28 to TRBJ2-7, with D tentatively TRBD2 (5 bases). The CDR3 contains 13 residues. Germline V lookup: CDR1 MDHEN, CDR2 SYDVKM. Trimming shortened V by 10 bases and J by 1 base, and 14 bases separated the two germline ends. The CDR3 bases are TGTGCCATCCGCGCGAGGGAGTCCTACGAGCAGTACTTC. Its translation: CAIRARESYEQYF.

V gene TRBV11-2 combines with J gene TRBJ2-7; D is possibly TRBD1 or TRBD2 (5 bases each). Deletions cut 1 base from V and 4 bases from J, with 20 bases between. Germline lookup yields CDR1 SGHAT and CDR2 FQNNGV. The CDR3 totals 17 residues. The CDR3 spells CASSLVARTGPGYEQYF. CDR3 bases: TGTGCCAGCAGCTTAGTCGCCAGGACGGGGCCGGGGTACGAGCAGTACTTC.